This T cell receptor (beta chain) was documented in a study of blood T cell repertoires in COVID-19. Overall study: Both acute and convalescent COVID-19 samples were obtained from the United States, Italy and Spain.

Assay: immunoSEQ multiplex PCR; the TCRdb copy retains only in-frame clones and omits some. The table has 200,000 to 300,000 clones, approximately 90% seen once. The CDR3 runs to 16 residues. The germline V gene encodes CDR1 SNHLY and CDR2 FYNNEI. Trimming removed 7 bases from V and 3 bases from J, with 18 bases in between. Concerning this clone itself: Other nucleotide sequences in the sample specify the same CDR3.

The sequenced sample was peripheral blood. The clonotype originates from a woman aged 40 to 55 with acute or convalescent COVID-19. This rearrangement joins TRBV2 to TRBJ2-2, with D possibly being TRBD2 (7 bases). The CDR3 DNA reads TGTGCCAGCAAACGGGGGGCGGGGGCCGACACCGGGGAGCTGTTTTTT. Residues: CASKRGAGADTGELFF. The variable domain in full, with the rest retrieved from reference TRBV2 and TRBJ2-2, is EPEVTQTPSHQVTQMGQEVILRCVPISNHLYFYWYRQILGQKVEFLVSFYNNEISEKSEIFDDQFSVERPDGSNFTLKIRSTKLEDSAMYFCASKRGAGADTGELFFGEGSRLTVL.